The 8 T cell receptor beta chains listed next were all sequenced from one sample in a study of monozygotic twins with inflammatory bowel disease (dated by TCRdb to about 2019). The library was obtained by 5' RACE. The reads were generated on an Illumina HiSeq 2500. The reads underwent TCRdb reprocessing, giving one record for each CDR3 protein sequence and no DNA. The sample table on file contains 350,000 to 550,000 distinct CDR3 sequences. The ten largest clones add up to approximately 2.4% of the sample. Source material: blood. These receptor sequences come from a human donor with ulcerative colitis or Crohn's disease, or a healthy co-twin of an affected twin (not recorded which).

V is TRBV7-2 and J is TRBJ2-3; TCRdb outputs TRBD1, but without DNA this stays unchecked. This CDR3 has 16 residues. Germline assignment: CDR1 SGHTA and CDR2 FQGNSA. CDR3: CASSSPPRGPTDTQYF.

The chain joins TRBV20-1 to TRBJ2-1; absent DNA, TCRdb's TRBD2 call cannot be checked. From germline, CDR1 is DFQATT and CDR2 SNEGSKA (reference sequence). The CDR3 totals 20 residues. The CDR3 sequence is CSARPRPGLAGGYSYNEQFF.

The rearrangement links TRBV20-1 to TRBJ1-2. CDR1 and CDR2 (germline): DFQATT, SNEGSKA (reference sequence). This CDR3 comprises 13 residues. The CDR3 is CSARGSVGYGYTF.

The chain recombines TRBV29-1 with TRBJ2-7; TCRdb lists TRBD1, though no DNA is available to test this call. This CDR3 spans 14 amino acids. Germline values: CDR1 SQVTM, CDR2 ANQGSEA. CDR3 residues: CSVVGAGGRYEQYF.

This sequence joins TRBV6-2 or TRBV6-3 and TRBJ1-1. This CDR3 spans 14 amino acids. Looked up from germline, CDR1 is MNHEY and CDR2 is SVGEGT. The CDR3 loop reads CASSYPRRNTEAFF.

The rearrangement uses TRBV4-1 and TRBJ1-4; the TRBD1 assignment by TCRdb is unverifiable without DNA. This CDR3 has 15 residues. Germline CDR1 MGHRA, CDR2 YSYEKL. CDR3 protein: CASSPPGRYNEKLFF.

The gene calls are TRBV27 and TRBJ1-1; the TCRdb D gene call, TRBD1, has no DNA to confirm it. CDR1 MNHEY and CDR2 SMNVEV come from the germline V gene (reference sequence). This CDR3 contains 15 residues. This CDR3 is CASSTLGGLDTEAFF.

The rearrangement links TRBV5-1 to TRBJ2-5; TCRdb's D call of TRBD1 is untestable without DNA. CDR3 length: 15 residues. The germline gives CDR1 SGHRS, CDR2 YFSETQ. This CDR3 is CASSLRQGVQETQYF.